This TCR beta chain was obtained from a study of human T cells and chemical hapten exposure. Study-wide context: Alopecia areata, totalis or universalis affected patients who were mostly female. Mainly, slight library volume differences in the pool made TCR yields vary.

Time point described: patch test 3, about 24 weeks after DPC sensitization. The treatment was: therapeutic diphenylcyclopropenone sensitization with weekly scalp DPC. CDR3 size: 13 residues. The V gene's germline CDR1 is MDHEN and CDR2 SYDVKM. V was clipped by 8 bases and J by 6 bases, with 14 bases between them. About this clonotype itself: Its target is not known.

One entry per CDR3 protein, called by TCRdb with MiXCR from the RACE reads. Of 75,000 to 90,000 distinct CDR3 sequences in the sample, 10% to 14% are singletons; the top ten hold under 4.5%. Notes on the study in general: Alopecia in all donors means immunity may differ from healthy individuals. No alteration of TCRs above 1 in 1000 frequency was seen with DPC sensitization.

Sequenced here: whole blood, sampled in connection with sensitization to the hapten diphenylcyclopropenone (DPC). The V gene is TRBV28, the J gene TRBJ2-1, with D maybe TRBD2 (5 bases). This receptor was identified in a woman aged 45 to 65 with alopecia areata. Some clones in this sample may be carry-over from other donors' samples. Written as DNA, the CDR3 is TGTGCCAGCCACTCAGCGGAGGCCAATGAGCAGTTCTTC. Protein product: CASHSAEANEQFF.